This TCR beta chain was captured in a study of shared clonotypes between healthy human individuals. On the study more broadly: CD4 naive and memory got three plates each, CD8 naive two, CD8 memory one. Notes on the study in general: The generation probabilities recorded for non-shared clonotypes fell below those of clonotypes shared by all four donors. Estimated richness was generally greater in naive than memory subsets.

Sequencing was performed with immunoSEQ multiplex PCR; in TCRdb, only in-frame clones are kept and a portion is missing. The sample lists a few million clones; roughly 93% were seen once. Terminally differentiated effector memory CD45RA+ cells were excluded from the naive CD8 cells, which were CD45RO-negative and positively selected for CCR7. Donation came from healthy HIV-negative adults that had no recent acute infections or vaccinations. With respect to this clone: What it binds is not known.

Germline-derived CDR1 and CDR2 are MRHNA and SNTAGT. The CDR3 contains 13 residues. V gave up 0 bases and J gave up 8 bases, with 11 bases separating them. Sequencing input: naive CD8+ T cells from PBMCs. The clonotype comes from a man aged 18 to 29 in good health. Some clones in this sample may be carry-over from other donors' samples. V is TRBV6-4 and J is TRBJ2-7; no clear D. The CDR3 loop reads CASSDSFQGKQYF. The CDR3 bases are TGTGCCAGCAGTGACTCTTTTCAAGGGAAGCAGTACTTC.